This T cell receptor beta chain was captured by sequencing in a study of cytomegalovirus exposure and HLA in healthy donors. General study results and limits: Donors belonging to an Asian-associated ancestry cluster reportedly showed fewer N-insertions in productive TCRs than the roughly 700-donor mean, according to what a later analysis found.

Vbeta (60) and Jbeta (13) primers were used in the PCR. TCRdb's copy holds only in-frame clones and misses some; the assay was immunoSEQ multiplex PCR. This sample has some 200,000 clones; around 80% occur once, and the top ten carry 0.2% to 0.25%. This clone was picked up a small number of times. Its antigen is undetermined. This CDR3 is 14 amino acids long. In germline, CDR1 is LGHNA, CDR2 YNFKEQ. V lost 3 bases and J lost 7, with 15 bases in between. The sample taken for sequencing was PBMCs. The V and J genes are TRBV4-2 and TRBJ1-2; a possible D gene is TRBD1 (6 bases). This clonotype originated in a girl between 2 and 10 years old in good health and CMV-seronegative. The CDR3 DNA reads as TGTGCCAGCAGCCAGGCCTCGGGGGGCAGTGGCTACACCTTC. Amino acids: CASSQASGGSGYTF.